The source of this TCR beta chain is a study of cytomegalovirus exposure and HLA in healthy donors. Trimming pared 4 bases from V and 3 bases from J, leaving 18 bases between. This CDR3 comprises 15 residues. Germline loops: CDR1 SQVTM, CDR2 ANQGSEA. This clone was detected once. Its antigen is currently unknown. Broader study findings: Later on, an analysis showed TCR association rates differing by HLA locus, with DRB1 the most and HLA-C the fewest.

With 60 Vbeta and 13 Jbeta primers, the PCR was carried out. Data came from immunoSEQ multiplex PCR; TCRdb stores just in-frame clones and leaves some out. The data show 150,000 or so clones, approximately 82% seen once. V usage is TRBV29-1 and J usage is TRBJ1-2; TRBD1 is a possible D gene (5 bases). The clonotype comes from a young man in good health and CMV-seropositive. Sequencing was carried out using PBMCs. CDR3 nucleotide sequence: TGCAGCGTTGTTAGGTTAGGGGCTAACGACTATGGCTACACCTTC. Encoded protein: CSVVRLGANDYGYTF.